Shown below are 10 T cell receptor beta chains from a single sample sequenced in a study of cytomegalovirus exposure and HLA in healthy donors (dated 2017 in TCRdb). Library construction relied on the immunoSEQ multiplex PCR assay. For the multiplex PCR, a mixture combining 60 forward primers for TCR Vbeta segments and 13 reverse primers for TCR Jbeta segments was used. Entries here come from immuneACCESS through TCRdb and include only in-frame sequences with V and J called. Some clones fail to appear in such tables; in the studies checked, an unresolved V gene covers under half of the shortfall, and the cause of the remainder is unknown. A total of approximately 100,000 clones appear in this sample, roughly three fifths of them only once. The ten most abundant clones make up approximately 3.9% of the sample. The specimen sequenced was PBMCs. These receptors were taken from a young man in good health and CMV-seropositive.

This clone occurred once. The chain combines TRBV2 with TRBJ1-6; D might be TRBD1 (5 bases). Trimming shortened V by 2 bases and J by 9 bases, and 11 bases separated the two germline ends. This CDR3 is built from 14 residues. Germline CDR1 SNHLY, CDR2 FYNNEI. The CDR3 DNA is TGTGCCAGCAGTGAACAGGGATCAGGTTCACCCCTCCACTTT. Translating gives CASSEQGSGSPLHF.

V usage is TRBV6-1 and J usage is TRBJ2-7; a weak D match, TRBD1 (5 bases). The CDR3 extends over 12 amino acids. Germline V gene sequence: CDR1 MNHNS, CDR2 SASEGT. Trimming pared 6 bases from V and 9 bases from J, leaving 15 bases between. Here the CDR3 reads CASSRTPVGQYF. In DNA form, the CDR3 reads TGTGCCAGCAGCCGGACACCCGTCGGGCAGTACTTC.

The DNA for the CDR3 is TGTGCCAGCTCACCAAGCAGGGGCGAGCAGTACTTC. Translated: CASSPSRGEQYF. This rearrangement joins TRBV18 to TRBJ2-7; D possibly corresponds to TRBD1 (6 bases). V shed 2 bases and J shed 6 bases, with 8 bases lying between them. The CDR3 has 12 residues. Germline CDR1 is KGHSH and CDR2 is LQKENI.

The rearrangement links TRBV27 to TRBJ1-5, with TRBD1 as a possible D gene (5 bases). Germline CDR1 and CDR2: MNHEY and SMNVEV (reference sequence). The V end lost 3 bases, the J end lost 5 bases, and 14 bases lay between the germline ends. The length of the CDR3 is 15 residues. As DNA, the CDR3 is TGTGCCAGCAGTTTGGTGGGGGGAACTTATCAGCCCCAGCATTTT. Its translation: CASSLVGGTYQPQHF.

J is TRBJ1-1 and V is TRBV11-3; D uncertain. V lost 1 base and J 0 bases, leaving 9 bases between the germline ends. Per germline, CDR1 SGHNT and CDR2 YENEEA. This CDR3 is built from 15 residues. CDR3 bases: TGTGCCAGCAGCTTAGTGAGTCTTATGAACACTGAAGCTTTCTTT. Translating gives CASSLVSLMNTEAFF.

This chain connects TRBV5-1 to TRBJ2-1; 8 bases fit TRBD1. The CDR3 covers 14 residues. Germline CDR1 and CDR2: SGHRS and YFSETQ. V dropped 3 bases and J dropped 3; count of bases not matched to a gene: 2. The CDR3 coding sequence is TGCGCCAGCAGCTCCGGACAGGGCTACAATGAGCAGTTCTTC. As protein: CASSSGQGYNEQFF.

Note on this clone: An end of the junction does not agree with germline; a read error may underlie this. This chain connects TRBV5-4 to TRBJ2-5, with TRBD2 matching over 14 bases. The CDR3 covers 15 residues. Germline V lookup: CDR1 SGHNT, CDR2 YYREEE (reference sequence). The CDR3 DNA reads TGTGCCGGCAGCTGGGGACTAGCGGGGGAAGAGACCCAGTACTTC. Translating gives CAGSWGLAGEETQYF. Full variable domain (missing parts from reference TRBV5-4 and TRBJ2-5): ETGVTQSPTHLIKTRGQQVTLRCSSQSGHNTVSWYQQALGQGPQFIFQYYREEENGRGNFPPRFSGLQFPNYSSELNVNALELDDSALYLCAGSWGLAGEETQYFGPGTRLLVL.

This chain uses TRBV23-1 with TRBJ2-2; no firm D call. TRBV23-1 is classed as an ORF, of uncertain function. The CDR3 has 13 residues. Trimming took 3 bases from V and 13 from J, leaving 15 bases between them. The CDR3 sequence is CASSHPNPWPLFF. CDR3 coding DNA: TGCGCCAGCAGTCATCCCAACCCCTGGCCGCTGTTTTTT.

The chain recombines TRBV6-5 with TRBJ2-2, with TRBD1 identical over 8 bases. The CDR3 length is 16 residues. CDR1 is MNHEY and CDR2 is SVGAGI in the germline V gene. The trim removed 2 bases at V and 3 bases at J, leaving 5 bases unmatched. The CDR3: CASSYLDRVYTGELFF. The CDR3 DNA reads TGTGCCAGCAGTTACCTGGACAGGGTTTACACCGGGGAGCTGTTTTTT.

Regarding this clone: A junction end diverges from the germline sequence, so it may reflect a read error. The chain joins TRBV20-1 to TRBJ2-5; perhaps TRBD1 as D (6 bases). This CDR3 has 11 amino acids. Germline loops: CDR1 DFQATT, CDR2 SNEGSKA (reference sequence). This CDR3 is CGGWVLGAQYF. The CDR3 coding sequence is TGTGGGGGCTGGGTCCTGGGGGCCCAGTACTTC.